This TCR beta chain was sequenced during a study of shared clonotypes between healthy human individuals. Findings of the study overall: Estimated clonotype richness was generally higher in naive than memory subsets. The study found lower generation probabilities in non-shared clonotypes than in those shared by all four donors. Sampling used blood alone; tissue repertoires probably differ. The low donor count limited represented genetic and exposure-history diversity.

Method: immunoSEQ multiplex PCR; TCRdb's copy keeps in-frame clones and lacks some. Among under 600,000 clones listed, about 96% were seen once. The ends lost 5 bases at V and 4 bases at J; junction bases unmatched: 10. The CDR3 contains 16 residues. Germline values: CDR1 SGHAT, CDR2 FQNNGV. With respect to this clone: Its cognate antigen is unknown.

Sequencing input: naive CD4+ T cells sorted from blood. Subset in this sample: CD45RA+ positively selected. The sequence derives from a woman in her twenties or thirties in good health. The chain has TRBV11-2 and TRBJ1-1, with 10 nucleotides matching TRBD1. CDR3 region: CASSKTTGGRSTEAFF. The DNA for the CDR3 is TGTGCCAGCAGCAAAACGACAGGGGGCCGGAGCACTGAAGCTTTCTTT.